These T cell receptor beta chains were read from a single sample in a study of shared clonotypes between healthy human individuals. Assay: immunoSEQ multiplex PCR; the TCRdb copy retains only in-frame clones and omits some. The table records some 2.1 million clones, 90% to 95% of them present only once. The sample comprised naive CD4+ T cells sorted from blood. These receptors were taken from a man aged 18-30 years in good health. The CDR3 runs from the conserved cysteine through the conserved F or W. A D gene is named only where the DNA matches it firmly. A clone size is listed for some rows: how often the clone was seen (once, few, many), or a class if it is expanded.

clone_size: NA; j_call: TRBJ2-7; cdr3_length: 14; v_call: TRBV7-2; d_call: NA; cdr3_aa: CASSLALFSYEQYF; cdr3_nt: TGTGCCAGCAGCTTAGCGCTCTTCTCCTACGAGCAGTACTTC
clone_size: NA; j_call: TRBJ1-1; cdr3_length: 16; v_call: TRBV18; d_call: NA; cdr3_aa: CASSPTGQRGDTEAFF; cdr3_nt: TGTGCCAGCTCACCCACCGGGCAGAGAGGAGATACTGAAGCTTTCTTT
clone_size: NA; j_call: TRBJ1-4; cdr3_length: 15; v_call: TRBV2; d_call: NA; cdr3_aa: CASSDLGGLYEKLFF; cdr3_nt: TGTGCCAGCAGTGATTTGGGAGGCCTGTATGAAAAACTGTTTTTT
clone_size: NA; j_call: TRBJ2-1; cdr3_length: 16; v_call: TRBV7-2; d_call: TRBD2; cdr3_aa: CASSLYVTSGGGEQFF; cdr3_nt: TGTGCCAGCAGCTTGTATGTAACTAGCGGAGGGGGTGAGCAGTTCTTC
clone_size: NA; j_call: TRBJ2-3; cdr3_length: 14; v_call: TRBV25-1; d_call: NA; cdr3_aa: CASSDHGGTDTQYF; cdr3_nt: TGTGCCAGCAGTGATCATGGGGGGACAGATACGCAGTATTTT
clone_size: NA; j_call: TRBJ2-1; cdr3_length: 16; v_call: TRBV6-4; d_call: TRBD2; cdr3_aa: CASSEAPGLHYNEQFF; cdr3_nt: TGTGCCAGCAGTGAGGCCCCGGGACTACACTACAATGAGCAGTTCTTC
clone_size: NA; j_call: TRBJ1-5; cdr3_length: 14; v_call: TRBV30; d_call: NA; cdr3_aa: CAWSGGASNQPQHF; cdr3_nt: TGTGCCTGGAGTGGGGGGGCTAGCAATCAGCCCCAGCATTTT
clone_size: NA; j_call: TRBJ2-5; cdr3_length: 15; v_call: TRBV28; d_call: NA; cdr3_aa: CASSPDERGSETQYF; cdr3_nt: TGTGCCAGCAGCCCGGATGAACGGGGGTCGGAGACCCAGTACTTC
clone_size: NA; j_call: TRBJ2-3; cdr3_length: 17; v_call: TRBV9; d_call: TRBD1; cdr3_aa: CASSVARRQGGTDTQYF; cdr3_nt: TGTGCCAGCAGCGTAGCGAGACGACAGGGTGGCACAGATACGCAGTATTTT
clone_size: NA; j_call: TRBJ2-3; cdr3_length: 13; v_call: TRBV6-5; d_call: TRBD2; cdr3_aa: CASRPNSGSVQYF; cdr3_nt: TGTGCCAGCAGACCAAATAGCGGGAGTGTGCAGTATTTT
clone_size: NA; j_call: TRBJ2-5; cdr3_length: 14; v_call: TRBV5-1; d_call: NA; cdr3_aa: CASSSGRGQETQYF; cdr3_nt: TGCGCCAGCAGCTCAGGACGGGGACAAGAGACCCAGTACTTC
clone_size: NA; j_call: TRBJ2-2; cdr3_length: 12; v_call: TRBV5-1; d_call: NA; cdr3_aa: CASSLDTGELFF; cdr3_nt: TGCGCCAGCAGTTTGGACACCGGGGAGCTGTTTTTT
clone_size: once; j_call: TRBJ2-2; cdr3_length: 13; v_call: TRBV10-3; d_call: NA; cdr3_aa: CAISERQVGELFF; cdr3_nt: TGTGCCATCAGTGAGCGGCAGGTCGGGGAGCTGTTTTTT
clone_size: NA; j_call: TRBJ1-1; cdr3_length: 12; v_call: TRBV6-5; d_call: NA; cdr3_aa: CASSYGGTEAFF; cdr3_nt: TGTGCCAGCAGTTACGGCGGCACTGAAGCTTTCTTT
clone_size: few; j_call: TRBJ1-6; cdr3_length: 14; v_call: TRBV6-1; d_call: NA; cdr3_aa: CASTRTDSNSPLHF; cdr3_nt: TGTGCCAGCACCAGGACAGATTCTAATTCACCCCTCCACTTT
clone_size: NA; j_call: TRBJ1-6; cdr3_length: 11; v_call: TRBV7-9; d_call: NA; cdr3_aa: CASSLVQTLHF; cdr3_nt: TGTGCCAGCAGCTTAGTGCAGACCCTCCACTTT
clone_size: NA; j_call: TRBJ1-5; cdr3_length: 15; v_call: TRBV6-1; d_call: NA; cdr3_aa: CASSDRGYSNQPQHF; cdr3_nt: TGTGCCAGCAGTGACAGGGGTTATAGCAATCAGCCCCAGCATTTT
clone_size: once; j_call: TRBJ2-1; cdr3_length: 11; v_call: TRBV5-6; d_call: NA; cdr3_aa: CASLFNNEQFF; cdr3_nt: TGTGCCAGCCTTTTTAATAATGAGCAGTTCTTC